This TCR beta chain emerged from a study of blood T cell repertoires in COVID-19 (dated by TCRdb to 2020 to 2022). With regard to the full study: Samples from collaborators originated in the United States, Italy and Spain and spanned both the acute and convalescent phases of COVID-19. The material from the prospective study consisted of cDNA or gDNA derived from T cells, B-cell-depleted T cells, or PBMCs. Subjects who had been exposed to COVID-19, were actively infected with it, or had recovered from it provided the deeply sampled blood TCRbeta repertoires that made up the dataset. The repertoires were released in a freely available public database meant as a resource for research on the immune response to SARS-CoV-2. The samples were drawn from the first 160 participants of the ongoing ImmuneRACE study and from some 1,300 subjects provided by 6 global collaborators. A de-identified subject ID, COVID-19 status, age in years and sex were almost always included in the sample metadata. Where HLA class I and class II types were available, the types were taken from metadata supplied by the sample provider, not from assay-based typing. Here is what the overall study found, with its caveats: The amount of clinical and demographic metadata varied by source and participant and was provided uncurated.

At the junction V is shortened by 2 bases and J by 4 bases, with 5 bases in between. CDR1 and CDR2, per the germline V gene, are MDHEN and SYDVKM. The CDR3 measures 13 amino acids from cysteine to phenylalanine. The entry retains the CDR3 DNA only, 39 bases that are in frame from base 1. The immunoSEQ Assay, a bias-controlled multiplex PCR, was used to amplify TCRbeta CDR3 regions from genomic DNA. Regarding the original processing steps: The number of nucleated cells in each sample was estimated by amplification of reference gene primers within the assay. To quantify the absolute abundance of each unique TCRbeta CDR3 rearrangement, sequence reads were collapsed and filtered. For each sample, productive Simpson clonality was calculated as the square root of Simpson's diversity index across productive rearrangements. This is the immuneACCESS table as TCRdb keeps it, with only in-frame sequences that have V and J called. A part of the clones is gone; compared with another copy, unresolved V genes explain less than half, and the rest is unexplained. V and J calls and clone size are as listed in that table; D and trimming were resolved from the DNA. This sample comprises hundreds of thousands of clones, roughly 90% of them detected only once. 1.4% to 1.5% of the sample belongs to the ten largest clones.

Participants in the prospective study were enrolled through a virtual design, were aged roughly 18 to 100 years, and lived in some 24 United States geographic areas. In the prospective study, participants were assigned to cohorts based on the clinical history participants reported in a screening survey and a study questionnaire. Exposed participants had been in contact, within 2 weeks of entering the study, with a person who had a PCR-confirmed or clinician-diagnosed case of COVID-19. In the prospective study, mobile phlebotomists collected whole blood, serum and a nasopharyngeal or oropharyngeal swab from each participant. Over a roughly two-month period, participants in the prospective study had the option of providing additional blood draws and questionnaires. Before DNA extraction, blood samples from the prospective study were shipped at room temperature or frozen. Concerning this clone itself: Its antigen is not yet known. No base qualities exist here, and no much larger clone lies one base off it.

The chain joins TRBV28 to TRBJ1-4, with no confidently assigned D gene. The sample consisted of PBMCs or T cells enriched from blood (not recorded which). The origin of this receptor is a woman between 18 and 30 years old who had been exposed to COVID-19. The nucleotides are TGTGCCAGCAGTTTACCGTATAATGAAAAACTGTTTTTT. Its protein reads: CASSLPYNEKLFF.